The 19 T cell receptor beta chains in this list originate from one sample, sequenced in a study of shared T cell receptors in the human thymus. Sequencing used immunoSEQ multiplex PCR; TCRdb keeps in-frame clones, though not all of them. The sample includes some 720,000 clones, roughly 90% seen only once; the top ten take 0.008% to 0.011%. The data also belong to a second study, concerning human thymus T cells.

Material: thymocytes. These receptors were obtained from a boy in the first two years of life with a congenital heart defect.

This clone came up a few times. The chain uses TRBV18 and TRBJ1-1, with D possibly matching TRBD1 (5 bases). Germline CDR1 is KGHSH and CDR2 is LQKENI. V lost 3 bases to trimming and J lost 4 bases, with 9 bases between them. CDR3 size: 13 residues. The CDR3 loop is CASSPNDSTEAFF. The CDR3 region has the DNA TGTGCCAGCTCACCCAACGACAGCACTGAAGCTTTCTTT. The full variable domain, with the rest looked up from reference TRBV18 and TRBJ1-1, is NAGVMQNPRHLVRRRGQEARLRCSPMKGHSHVYWYRQLPEEGLKFMVYLQKENIIDESGMPKERFSAEFPKEGPSILRIQQVVRGDSAAYFCASSPNDSTEAFFGQGTRLTVV.

The chain joins TRBV5-6 to TRBJ1-4; the D is unclear. Germline CDR1 and CDR2: SGHDT and YYEEEE. There are 14 residues in the CDR3. V lost 0 bases, J lost 4 bases, and 7 bases lay in between. CDR3 in amino acids: CASSLGQFNEKLFF. CDR3 coding DNA: TGTGCCAGCAGCTTGGGTCAGTTTAATGAAAAACTGTTTTTT.

The V call is TRBV7-9, the J call TRBJ1-3, with D possibly being TRBD1 (6 bases). The CDR3 runs to 15 residues. CDR1 is SEHNR, CDR2 FQNEAQ, per germline (reference sequence). The V and J ends lost 5 bases and 0 bases respectively, with 11 bases between them. CDR3 protein: CASSEGQNSGNTIYF. The CDR3 DNA reads as TGTGCCAGCAGCGAAGGACAGAACTCTGGAAACACCATATATTTT.

The chain uses TRBV14 and TRBJ1-5; 8 bases match TRBD1. Trimming at V came to 6 bases and at J to 3 bases, leaving 4 bases not matched to a gene. Germline V gene lookup returns CDR1 SGHDN and CDR2 FVKESK. This CDR3 is 14 amino acids long. CDR3: CASSRTGINQPQHF. DNA for the CDR3: TGTGCCAGCAGTCGGACAGGGATCAATCAGCCCCAGCATTTT. Full variable domain (remainder filled in from reference TRBV14 and TRBJ1-5): EAGVTQFPSHSVIEKGQTVTLRCDPISGHDNLYWYRRVMGKEIKFLLHFVKESKQDESGMPNNRFLAERTGGTYSTLKVQPAELEDSGVYFCASSRTGINQPQHFGDGTRLSIL.

The chain joins TRBV11-2 to TRBJ2-1, with 13 bases fitting TRBD2. Germline trimming cut 1 base from V and 2 bases from J; bases unmatched to any gene: 8. From germline, CDR1 is SGHAT and CDR2 FQNNGV. This CDR3 comprises 19 residues. The CDR3 sequence is CASSLGRQGTSGAYNEQFF. The CDR3 nucleotides are TGTGCCAGCAGCTTAGGGAGACAGGGGACTAGCGGGGCCTACAATGAGCAGTTCTTC.

The chain employs TRBV4-3 and TRBJ2-1; 10 bases align to TRBD2. CDR3 length: 16 amino acids. V was clipped by 3 bases and J by 6 bases; unmatched bases: 8. Germline V gene data show CDR1 as LGHNA and CDR2 as YSLEER. As DNA, the CDR3 is TGCGCCAGCAGCCAGGAGACTAGCGGGTTTTGCAATGAGCAGTTCTTC. This gives the protein CASSQETSGFCNEQFF.

Only a few counts were recorded for this clone. V usage is TRBV7-6 and J usage is TRBJ2-7; the match to TRBD2 covers 8 bases. The germline V gene encodes CDR1 SGHVS and CDR2 FNYEAQ. This CDR3 spans 15 amino acids. V lost 1 base to trimming and J lost 7 bases; unmatched junction nucleotides: 9. CDR3: CASSLVSGGPGEQYF. Written as DNA, the CDR3 is TGTGCCAGCAGCTTAGTGTCGGGAGGGCCTGGAGAGCAGTACTTC.

The chain has TRBV7-2 and TRBJ2-7; tentative D call: TRBD1 (5 bases). Trimming took off 5 bases at V and 6 bases at J, with 23 bases between the two ends. The CDR3 runs to 16 residues. The V gene's germline CDR1 is SGHTA and CDR2 FQGNSA. CDR3 region: CASSTRRNKTETEQYF. The CDR3 DNA sequence: TGTGCCAGCAGCACCCGTAGAAACAAGACAGAAACCGAGCAGTACTTC.

This clone was seen a single time. The chain recombines TRBV7-8 with TRBJ2-3; 8 bases fit TRBD1. The CDR3 length is 17 residues. Germline assignment: CDR1 SGHVS and CDR2 FQNEAQ. The J segment lost 0 bases and the V segment lost 5 bases, leaving 10 bases of the junction unmatched. CDR3 sequence reads: CASSTSPQGASTDTQYF. CDR3 DNA sequence: TGTGCCAGCAGCACCTCCCCGCAGGGGGCGAGCACAGATACGCAGTATTTT. The variable domain in full, with the rest retrieved from reference TRBV7-8 and TRBJ2-3, is GAGVSQSPRYKVAKRGQDVALRCDPISGHVSLFWYQQALGQGPEFLTYFQNEAQLDKSGLPSDRFFAERPEGSVSTLKIQRTQQEDSAVYLCASSTSPQGASTDTQYFGPGTRLTVL.

The rearrangement links TRBV5-6 to TRBJ1-2; 7 bases map to TRBD1. The V and J ends lost 5 bases and 3 bases, in that order; junction bases with no gene match: 4. CDR1 SGHDT and CDR2 YYEEEE come from the germline V gene. CDR3 length equals 13 residues. CDR3 nucleotides: TGTGCCAGCAGGCCCGACAGGGACTATGGCTACACCTTC. Translation gives CASRPDRDYGYTF.

The genes are TRBV20-1 and TRBJ2-5; D is perhaps TRBD2 (6 bases). Germline V gene data show CDR1 as DFQATT and CDR2 as SNEGSKA (reference sequence). The CDR3 length is 10 residues. As DNA, the CDR3 is TGCAACGCGGGGCAAGAGACCCAGTACTTC. This gives the protein CNAGQETQYF.

CDR3 in amino acids: CASSLVLAGGHGANVLTF. CDR3 bases: TGTGCCAGCAGCTTAGTGCTAGCGGGAGGACATGGGGCCAACGTCCTGACTTTC. This rearrangement joins TRBV7-8 to TRBJ2-6; the match to TRBD2 covers 11 bases. This CDR3 spans 18 amino acids. CDR1 is SGHVS, CDR2 FQNEAQ, per germline. Unmatched junction bases numbered 5, after V lost 1 base and J lost 3 bases.

This chain connects TRBV15 to TRBJ2-1; TRBD2 aligns across 8 bases. Per the germline V gene, CDR1 is LNHNV and CDR2 is YYDKDF (reference sequence). Trimming at V came to 6 bases and at J to 2 bases, leaving 3 bases not matched to a gene. The CDR3 is 14 amino acids. The CDR3 sequence: CATSPGLAYNEQFF. For the CDR3, the DNA is TGTGCCACCAGTCCGGGACTAGCCTACAATGAGCAGTTCTTC. Supplemented by reference TRBV15 and TRBJ2-1, the full variable domain reads DAMVIQNPRYQVTQFGKPVTLSCSQTLNHNVMYWYQQKSSQAPKLLFHYYDKDFNNEADTPDNFQSRRPNTSFCFLDIRSPGLGDTAMYLCATSPGLAYNEQFFGPGTRLTVL.

Concerning this clone itself: Other DNA sequences within the sample encode an identical CDR3. The rearrangement joins TRBV6-5 to TRBJ2-7, with TRBD2 identical over 11 bases. From germline, CDR1 is MNHEY and CDR2 SVGAGI. V lost 6 bases and J lost 2; bases outside the gene matches: 3. This CDR3 contains 14 residues. CDR3 region: CASRGSGRAYEQYF. CDR3 DNA sequence: TGTGCCAGCAGAGGTAGCGGGAGGGCCTACGAGCAGTACTTC.

This chain joins TRBV4-1 and TRBJ1-3; a weak D match, TRBD1 (6 bases). V was pared by 0 bases and J by 0 bases, with 27 bases between. Germline CDR1 is MGHRA and CDR2 is YSYEKL. This CDR3 is built from 22 residues. DNA for the CDR3: TGCGCCAGCAGCCAAGAAGGGCAGGGGCGTAAGCCCCCTAGGGGCTCTGGAAACACCATATATTTT. This codes for CASSQEGQGRKPPRGSGNTIYF.

The chain is built from TRBV5-4 and TRBJ2-5; 7 bases line up with TRBD2. After removal of 3 bases from V and 4 bases from J, the junction contained 9 bases not matched to a gene. The CDR3 runs to 15 residues. CDR1 is SGHNT, CDR2 YYREEE, per germline (reference sequence). The CDR3: CASSSHPTGGETQYF. The CDR3 DNA sequence: TGTGCCAGCAGCTCCCACCCGACGGGGGGAGAGACCCAGTACTTC.

The rearrangement joins TRBV29-1 to TRBJ1-1; D gene ambiguous. V lost 7 bases and J lost 3, with 12 bases in between. CDR3 length: 12 amino acids. CDR1 is SQVTM, CDR2 ANQGSEA, per germline. CDR3 DNA: TGCAGCGGACGGCGGGAGGACACTGAAGCTTTCTTT. Translated, it gives CSGRREDTEAFF.

The chain employs TRBV5-4 and TRBJ2-1, with TRBD2 matching over 10 bases. This CDR3 is 19 amino acids long. Per germline, CDR1 SGHNT and CDR2 YYREEE (reference sequence). The V and J ends lost 4 bases and 0 bases, in that order; junction bases with no gene match: 13. CDR3 bases: TGTGCCAGCAGCCGCGGGACTAGCGCGAACGTGCTCTCCTACAATGAGCAGTTCTTC. It encodes CASSRGTSANVLSYNEQFF.

The rearrangement joins TRBV4-2 to TRBJ2-7; TRBD2 agrees at 10 bases. Germline V gene data show CDR1 as LGHNA and CDR2 as YNFKEQ. The CDR3 consists of 17 residues. V gave up 1 base and J gave up 6 bases; unmatched junction bases: 12. The CDR3 loop reads CASSQVRASGSGPEQYF. CDR3 sequence (DNA): TGTGCCAGCAGCCAAGTGCGGGCTAGCGGGAGCGGTCCCGAGCAGTACTTC.